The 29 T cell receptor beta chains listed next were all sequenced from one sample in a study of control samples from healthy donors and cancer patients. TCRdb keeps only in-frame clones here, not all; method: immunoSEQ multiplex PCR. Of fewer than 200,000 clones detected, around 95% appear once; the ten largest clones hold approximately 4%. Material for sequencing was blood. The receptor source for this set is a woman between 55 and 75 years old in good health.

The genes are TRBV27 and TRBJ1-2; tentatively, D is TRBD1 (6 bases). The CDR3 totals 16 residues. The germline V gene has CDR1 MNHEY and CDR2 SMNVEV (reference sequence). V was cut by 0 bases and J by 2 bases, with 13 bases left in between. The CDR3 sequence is CASSLSITGFNYGYTF. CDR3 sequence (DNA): TGTGCCAGCAGTTTATCTATAACAGGGTTCAACTATGGCTACACCTTC.

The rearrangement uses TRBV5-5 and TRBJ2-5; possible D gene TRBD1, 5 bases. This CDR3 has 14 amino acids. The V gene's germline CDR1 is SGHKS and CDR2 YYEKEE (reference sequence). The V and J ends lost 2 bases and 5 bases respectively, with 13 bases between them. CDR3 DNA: TGTGCCAGCAGCTTTTTTGGGGCTGGGGAGACCCAGTACTTC. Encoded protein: CASSFFGAGETQYF.

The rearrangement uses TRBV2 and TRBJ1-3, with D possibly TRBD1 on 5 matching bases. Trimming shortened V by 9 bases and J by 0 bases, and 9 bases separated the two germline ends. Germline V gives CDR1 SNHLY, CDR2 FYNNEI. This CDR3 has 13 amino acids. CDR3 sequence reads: CASRQTSGNTIYF. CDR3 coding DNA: TGTGCCAGTAGACAGACCTCTGGAAACACCATATATTTT.

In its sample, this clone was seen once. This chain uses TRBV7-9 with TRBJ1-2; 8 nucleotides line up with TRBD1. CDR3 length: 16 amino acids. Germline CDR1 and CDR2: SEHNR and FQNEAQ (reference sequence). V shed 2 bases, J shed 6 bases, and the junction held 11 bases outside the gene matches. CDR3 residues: CASSLPRFPGGDGYTF. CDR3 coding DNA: TGTGCCAGCAGCTTACCCCGATTCCCAGGGGGCGATGGCTACACCTTC. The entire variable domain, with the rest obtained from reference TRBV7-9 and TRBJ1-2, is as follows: DTGVSQNPRHKITKRGQNVTFRCDPISEHNRLYWYRQTLGQGPEFLTYFQNEAQLEKSRLLSDRFSAERPKGSFSTLEIQRTEQGDSAMYLCASSLPRFPGGDGYTFGSGTRLTVV.

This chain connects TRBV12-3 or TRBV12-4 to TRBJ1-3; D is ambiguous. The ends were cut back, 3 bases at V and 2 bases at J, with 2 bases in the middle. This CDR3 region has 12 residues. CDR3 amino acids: CASSFTGNTIYF. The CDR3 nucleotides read TGTGCCAGCAGTTTTACTGGAAACACCATATATTTT.

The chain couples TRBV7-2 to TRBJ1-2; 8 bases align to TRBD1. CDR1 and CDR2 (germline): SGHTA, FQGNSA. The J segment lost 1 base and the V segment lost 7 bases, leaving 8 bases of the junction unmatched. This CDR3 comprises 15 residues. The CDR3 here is CASNRGQAFNYGYTF. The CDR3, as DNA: TGTGCCAGCAACCGGGGACAGGCCTTTAACTATGGCTACACCTTC.

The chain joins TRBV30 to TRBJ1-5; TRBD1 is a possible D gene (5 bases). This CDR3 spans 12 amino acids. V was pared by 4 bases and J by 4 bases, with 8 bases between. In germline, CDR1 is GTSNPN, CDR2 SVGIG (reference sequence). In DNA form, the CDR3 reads TGTGCCTGGACGGCAGGGAATCAGCCCCAGCATTTT. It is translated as CAWTAGNQPQHF.

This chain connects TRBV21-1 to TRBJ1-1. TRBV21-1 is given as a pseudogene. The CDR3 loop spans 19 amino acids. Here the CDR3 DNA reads TGTGCCAGCAGCAATGGTGAGCAGGGATATCGGGGGGGGAACACTGAAGCTTTCTTT. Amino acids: CASSNGEQGYRGGNTEAFF.

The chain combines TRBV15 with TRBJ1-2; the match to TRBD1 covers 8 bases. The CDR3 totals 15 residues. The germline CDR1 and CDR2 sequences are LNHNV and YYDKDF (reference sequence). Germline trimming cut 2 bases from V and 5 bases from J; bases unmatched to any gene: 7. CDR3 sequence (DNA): TGTGCCACCAGCAGACCCAAGACAGGGGAGTATGGCTACACCTTC. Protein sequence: CATSRPKTGEYGYTF. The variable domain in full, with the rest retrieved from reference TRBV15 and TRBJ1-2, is DAMVIQNPRYQVTQFGKPVTLSCSQTLNHNVMYWYQQKSSQAPKLLFHYYDKDFNNEADTPDNFQSRRPNTSFCFLDIRSPGLGDTAMYLCATSRPKTGEYGYTFGSGTRLTVV.

As DNA, the CDR3 is TGTGCCAGTAGTATAGCGGATACGCAGTATTTT. This codes for CASSIADTQYF. The V gene is TRBV19, the J gene TRBJ2-3, with D unresolved. This CDR3 contains 11 residues. The germline gives CDR1 LNHDA, CDR2 SQIVND (reference sequence). V dropped 1 base and J dropped 6 bases, with 2 bases sitting between them.

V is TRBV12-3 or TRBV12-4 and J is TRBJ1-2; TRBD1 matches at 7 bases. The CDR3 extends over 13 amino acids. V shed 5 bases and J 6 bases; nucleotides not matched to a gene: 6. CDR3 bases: TGTGCCAGCAGTCTAGACAGGGTTCATGGCTACACCTTC. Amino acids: CASSLDRVHGYTF.

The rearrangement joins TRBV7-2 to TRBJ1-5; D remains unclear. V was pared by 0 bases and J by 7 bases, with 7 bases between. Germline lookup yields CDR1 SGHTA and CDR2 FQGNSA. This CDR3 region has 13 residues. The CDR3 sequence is CASSLAGQQPQHF. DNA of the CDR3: TGTGCCAGCAGCTTAGCGGGCCAACAGCCCCAGCATTTT. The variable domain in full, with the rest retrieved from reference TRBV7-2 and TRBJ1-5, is GAGVSQSPSNKVTEKGKDVELRCDPISGHTALYWYRQSLGQGLEFLIYFQGNSAPDKSGLPSDRFSAERTGGSVSTLTIQRTQQEDSAVYLCASSLAGQQPQHFGDGTRLSIL.

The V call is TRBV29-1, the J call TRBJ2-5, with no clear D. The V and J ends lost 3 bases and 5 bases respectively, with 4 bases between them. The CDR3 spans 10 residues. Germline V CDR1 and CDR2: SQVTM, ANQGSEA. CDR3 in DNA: TGCAGCGTTGATGCGGAGACCCAGTACTTC. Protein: CSVDAETQYF.

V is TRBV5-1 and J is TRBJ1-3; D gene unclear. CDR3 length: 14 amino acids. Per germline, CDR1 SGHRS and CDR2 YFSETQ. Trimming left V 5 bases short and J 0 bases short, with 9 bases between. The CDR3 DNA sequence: TGCGCCAGCAGGAGTCAGGACTCTGGAAACACCATATATTTT. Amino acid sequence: CASRSQDSGNTIYF. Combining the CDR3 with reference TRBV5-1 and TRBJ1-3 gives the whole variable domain KAGVTQTPRYLIKTRGQQVTLSCSPISGHRSVSWYQQTPGQGLQFLFEYFSETQRNKGNFPGRFSGRQFSNSRSEMNVSTLELGDSALYLCASRSQDSGNTIYFGEGSWLTVV.

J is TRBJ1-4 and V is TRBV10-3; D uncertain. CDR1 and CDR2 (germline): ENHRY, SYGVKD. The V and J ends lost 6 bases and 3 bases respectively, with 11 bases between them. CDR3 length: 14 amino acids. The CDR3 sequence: CAISKDKSNEKLFF. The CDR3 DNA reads TGTGCCATCAGCAAAGACAAATCTAATGAAAAACTGTTTTTT.

CDR3 nucleotides: TGTGCCAGCAGCCCCGGAGAGTACACTGAAGCTTTCTTT. This sequence encodes CASSPGEYTEAFF. The rearrangement uses TRBV7-3 and TRBJ1-1; D unclear. This CDR3 comprises 13 residues. The V and J ends lost 5 bases and 3 bases respectively, with 10 bases between them. In germline, CDR1 is SGHTA, CDR2 FQGTGA.

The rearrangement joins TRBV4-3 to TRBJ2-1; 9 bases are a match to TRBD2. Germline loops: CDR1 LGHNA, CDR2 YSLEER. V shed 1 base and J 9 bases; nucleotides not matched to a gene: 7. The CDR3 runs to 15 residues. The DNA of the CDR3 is TGCGCCAGCAGCCAAGTTGGCGGGGGGGACGGTGAGCAGTTCTTC. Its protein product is CASSQVGGGDGEQFF.

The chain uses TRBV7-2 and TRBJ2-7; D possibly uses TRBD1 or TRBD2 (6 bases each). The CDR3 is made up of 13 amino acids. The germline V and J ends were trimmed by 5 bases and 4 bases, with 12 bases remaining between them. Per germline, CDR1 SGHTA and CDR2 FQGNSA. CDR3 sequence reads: CASSPRGVYEQYF. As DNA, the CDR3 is TGTGCCAGCAGCCCGAGGGGGGTTTACGAGCAGTACTTC.

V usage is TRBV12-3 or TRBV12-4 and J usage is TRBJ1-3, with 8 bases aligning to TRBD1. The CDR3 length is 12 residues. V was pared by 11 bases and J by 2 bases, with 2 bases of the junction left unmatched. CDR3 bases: TGTGCCGGACAGGGTCCTGGAAACACCATATATTTT. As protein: CAGQGPGNTIYF.

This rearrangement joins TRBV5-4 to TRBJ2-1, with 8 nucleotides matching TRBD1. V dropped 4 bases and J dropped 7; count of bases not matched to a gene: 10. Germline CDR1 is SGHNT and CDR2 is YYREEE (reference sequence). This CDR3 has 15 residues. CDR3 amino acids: CASSDRGKAGNEQFF. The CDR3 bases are TGTGCCAGCAGCGACAGGGGAAAAGCGGGTAATGAGCAGTTCTTC.

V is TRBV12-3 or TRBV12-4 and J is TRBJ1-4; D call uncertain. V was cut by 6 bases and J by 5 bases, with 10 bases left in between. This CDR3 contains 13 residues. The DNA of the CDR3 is TGTGCCAGCAGAGGAGGCCGCAATGAAAAACTGTTTTTT. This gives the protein CASRGGRNEKLFF.

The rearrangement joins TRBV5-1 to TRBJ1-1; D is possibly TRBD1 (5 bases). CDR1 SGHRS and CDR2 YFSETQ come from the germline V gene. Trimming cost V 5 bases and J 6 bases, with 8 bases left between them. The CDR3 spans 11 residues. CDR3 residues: CASSRGPEAFF. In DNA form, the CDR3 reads TGCGCCAGCAGTCGGGGCCCTGAAGCTTTCTTT.

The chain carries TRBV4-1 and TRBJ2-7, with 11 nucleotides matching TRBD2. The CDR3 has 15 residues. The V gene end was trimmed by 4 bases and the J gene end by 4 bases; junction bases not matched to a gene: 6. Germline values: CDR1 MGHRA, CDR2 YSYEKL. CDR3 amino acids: CASSPLAGGIYEQYF. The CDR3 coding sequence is TGCGCCAGCAGCCCGCTAGCGGGGGGTATATACGAGCAGTACTTC.

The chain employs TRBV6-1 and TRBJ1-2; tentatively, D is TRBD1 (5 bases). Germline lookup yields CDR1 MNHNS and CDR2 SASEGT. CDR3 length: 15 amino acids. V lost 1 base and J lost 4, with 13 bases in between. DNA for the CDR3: TGTGCCAGCAGTGAAGTCTATTGGGGGTCCTATGGCTACACCTTC. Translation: CASSEVYWGSYGYTF.

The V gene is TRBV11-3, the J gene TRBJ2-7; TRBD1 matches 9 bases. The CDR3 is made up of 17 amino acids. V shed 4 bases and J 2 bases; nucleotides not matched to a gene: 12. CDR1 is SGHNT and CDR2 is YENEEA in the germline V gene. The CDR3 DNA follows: TGTGCCAGCAGCTACGCCGCCGCAGGACAGGGGACCTACGAGCAGTACTTC. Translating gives CASSYAAAGQGTYEQYF. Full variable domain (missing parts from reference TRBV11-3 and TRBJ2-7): EAGVVQSPRYKIIEKKQPVAFWCNPISGHNTLYWYLQNLGQGPELLIRYENEEAVDDSQLPKDRFSAERLKGVDSTLKIQPAELGDSAVYLCASSYAAAGQGTYEQYFGPGTRLTVT.

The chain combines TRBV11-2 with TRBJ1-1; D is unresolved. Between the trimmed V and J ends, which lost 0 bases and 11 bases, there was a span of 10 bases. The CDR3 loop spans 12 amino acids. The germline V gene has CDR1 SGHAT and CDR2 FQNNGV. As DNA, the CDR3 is TGTGCCAGCAGCTTAGATGGGATCGGTGCTTTCTTT. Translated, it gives CASSLDGIGAFF.

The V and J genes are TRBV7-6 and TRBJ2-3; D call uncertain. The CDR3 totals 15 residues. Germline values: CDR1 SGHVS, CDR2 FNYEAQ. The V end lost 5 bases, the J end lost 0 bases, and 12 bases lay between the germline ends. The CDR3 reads CASSVEYASTDTQYF. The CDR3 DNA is TGTGCCAGCAGCGTCGAATATGCTAGCACAGATACGCAGTATTTT.

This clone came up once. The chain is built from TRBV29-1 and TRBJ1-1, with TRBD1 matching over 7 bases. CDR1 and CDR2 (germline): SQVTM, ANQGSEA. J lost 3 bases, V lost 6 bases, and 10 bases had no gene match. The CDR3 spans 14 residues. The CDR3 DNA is TGCAGCGTATCCCAGGGGGGGAGTGACACTGAAGCTTTCTTT. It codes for CSVSQGGSDTEAFF.

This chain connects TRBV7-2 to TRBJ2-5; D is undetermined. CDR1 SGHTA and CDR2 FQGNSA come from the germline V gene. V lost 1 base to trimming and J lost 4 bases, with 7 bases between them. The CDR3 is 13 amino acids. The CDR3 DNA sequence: TGTGCCAGCAGCTTAGGTCTTGGAGAGACCCAGTACTTC. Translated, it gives CASSLGLGETQYF.